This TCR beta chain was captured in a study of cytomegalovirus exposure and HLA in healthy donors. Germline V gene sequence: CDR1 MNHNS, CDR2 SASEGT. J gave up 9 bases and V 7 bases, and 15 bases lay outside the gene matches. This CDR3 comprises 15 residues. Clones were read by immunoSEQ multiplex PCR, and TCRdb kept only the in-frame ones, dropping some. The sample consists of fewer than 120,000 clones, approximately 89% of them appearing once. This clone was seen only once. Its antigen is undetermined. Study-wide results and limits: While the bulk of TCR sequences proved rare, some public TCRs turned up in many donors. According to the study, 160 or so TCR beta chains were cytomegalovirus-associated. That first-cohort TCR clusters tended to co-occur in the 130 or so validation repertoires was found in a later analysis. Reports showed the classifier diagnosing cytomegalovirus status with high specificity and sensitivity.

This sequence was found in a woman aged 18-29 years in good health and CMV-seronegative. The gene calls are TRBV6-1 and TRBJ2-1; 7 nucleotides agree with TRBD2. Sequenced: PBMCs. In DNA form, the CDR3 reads TGTGCCAGCACCGAAGGCGGGCGGGAGATGGTTGAGCAGTTCTTC. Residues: CASTEGGREMVEQFF.